This T cell receptor (beta chain) emerged from a study of shared clonotypes between healthy human individuals. Study-wide background: Used for every donor were three CD4 naive, three CD4 memory, two CD8 naive and one CD8 memory plate.

Positive CCR7 selection of CD45RO-negative cells yielded the naive CD8 cells, and terminally differentiated effector memory CD45RA+ cells were excluded. Free of recent acute infections or vaccinations, the donors were healthy HIV-negative adults. As originally analysed: Filtering differed because ImmunoSEQ produced junction-only sequences that carried no quality scores. Sequenced by immunoSEQ multiplex PCR; TCRdb stores in-frame clones only, minus some. The V and J calls and clone size were taken over from that table, and D and trimming were inferred from the DNA. The sample lists about 1,900,000 clones, about 95% occurring once. The CDR3 runs 19 residues.

This chain links TRBV21-1 with TRBJ2-5; no check of the table's D call, TRBD2, against the DNA was made. TRBV21-1 is flagged as a pseudogene. The sample comprised naive CD8+ T cells sorted from blood. The sequence came from a man between 18 and 35 years old in good health. CDR3 DNA sequence: TGTGCCAGCAGCAAAAAAATTTGGGGACTAGCGGGGGGTCAAGAGACCCAGTACTTC. Translating gives CASSKKIWGLAGGQETQYF.